These 28 T cell receptor beta chains share one sample of origin, sequenced in a study of post-analysis software for immune sequencing data. These TCRs' antigens remain unknown. Overall study results and limits: A handful of TRBV segments were significantly more frequent in patients than in controls. TRBV5-6, TRBV5-1 and TRBV20-1 were among these segments.

The TCR beta cDNA libraries carried unique molecular identifiers. A single record per CDR3 protein comes from TCRdb applying MiXCR to the PCR reads. Among over 700,000 distinct CDR3 sequences listed, 25% to 30% were seen once. The sample was blood. These receptors were obtained from a girl aged 5-17 years with multiple sclerosis.

The table lists this clonotype with many counts. J is TRBJ2-3 and V is TRBV20-1; unclear D gene. The CDR3 extends over 8 amino acids. CDR1 DFQATT and CDR2 SNEGSKA come from the germline V gene (reference sequence). Trimming removed 8 bases from V and 4 bases from J, with 1 base in between. This CDR3 is CSPDTQYF. CDR3 nucleotides: TGCAGTCCAGATACGCAGTATTTT.

The chain carries TRBV7-9 and TRBJ1-5; 8 nucleotides line up with TRBD1. Per germline, CDR1 SEHNR and CDR2 FQNEAQ (reference sequence). The CDR3 is 13 residues long. V was clipped by 5 bases and J by 11 bases; unmatched bases: 8. In DNA form, the CDR3 reads TGTGCCAGCAGCGTGGGACAGGCGTTTGCCCAGCATTTT. Its translation is CASSVGQAFAQHF.

This clonotype showed up just a few times. The chain has TRBV9 and TRBJ2-2; no clear D. The CDR3 runs to 12 residues. V was trimmed by 4 bases and J by 7 bases, leaving 8 bases between them. Germline V gene lookup returns CDR1 SGDLS and CDR2 YYNGEE. CDR3 nucleotides: TGTGCCAGCAGCTCTCAAAGCGGGGAGCTGTTTTTT. This translates into CASSSQSGELFF. Full variable domain (rest looked up from reference TRBV9 and TRBJ2-2): DSGVTQTPKHLITATGQRVTLRCSPRSGDLSVYWYQQSLDQGLQFLIQYYNGEERAKGNILERFSAQQFPDLHSELNLSSLELGDSALYFCASSSQSGELFFGEGSRLTVL.

A few counts support this clonotype. The chain uses TRBV7-2 and TRBJ2-1; TRBD2 agrees at 11 bases. The end of the DNA is better explained by TRBJ2-7, so the J call may be wrong. The CDR3 has 15 amino acids. Per the germline V gene, CDR1 is SGHTA and CDR2 is FQGNSA. The CDR3 DNA reads as TGTGCCAGCAGCTCTTTAGCGGGAGGGCCGGTCGAGCAGTACTTC. Its translation is CASSSLAGGPVEQYF.

This clonotype has just a few counts. The CDR3, as DNA: TGTGCCAGCAGCGTAGGAGGGGGGGTATTGAACACTGAAGCTTTCTTT. Its protein product is CASSVGGGVLNTEAFF. The chain carries TRBV9 and TRBJ1-1; TRBD1 might be the D (6 bases). The V gene's germline CDR1 is SGDLS and CDR2 YYNGEE. The CDR3 loop spans 16 amino acids. V gave up 0 bases and J gave up 0 bases, with 12 bases separating them.

This clonotype came up a few times. CDR3 coding DNA: TGTGCCACCAGTGATTGGGCCCCCCGCAATGAGCAGTTCTTC. Protein product: CATSDWAPRNEQFF. The V gene is TRBV24-1, the J gene TRBJ2-1; no reliable D call. CDR1 is KGHDR, CDR2 SFDVKD, per germline. This CDR3 is built from 14 residues. The V and J ends lost 2 bases and 6 bases respectively, with 10 bases between them.

Worth noting for this clonotype: A much bigger clone sits one base away, suggesting this may be a read error. The chain has TRBV29-1 and TRBJ2-7, with D possibly TRBD1 on 5 matching bases. This CDR3 region has 11 residues. Deletions cut 4 bases from V and 3 bases from J, with 7 bases between. Per the germline V gene, CDR1 is SQVTM and CDR2 is ANQGSEA. The CDR3 sequence is CSVGQNYEQYF. CDR3 DNA: TGCAGCGTTGGACAGAACTACGAGCAGTACTTC.

The V gene is TRBV7-2, the J gene TRBJ2-3; D unclear. The germline V and J ends were trimmed by 5 bases and 1 base, with 13 bases remaining between them. CDR3 length: 15 amino acids. Per germline, CDR1 SGHTA and CDR2 FQGNSA. CDR3 amino acids: CASSLDGYGTDTQYF. In DNA, the CDR3 is TGTGCCAGCAGCCTCGACGGGTATGGCACAGATACGCAGTATTTT.

This clonotype was counted only a few times. The gene calls are TRBV3-1 and TRBJ2-7; D is uncertain. Germline V gives CDR1 LGHDT, CDR2 YNNKEL (reference sequence). The CDR3 runs 15 residues. With 3 bases removed from V and 2 bases from J, the gap between germline ends came to 14 bases. CDR3 in amino acids: CASSQFSRAAYEQYF. The DNA of the CDR3 is TGTGCCAGCAGCCAGTTTAGCCGGGCCGCCTACGAGCAGTACTTC.

The chain links TRBV6-1 to TRBJ2-3; D is unclear. The V gene lost 8 bases and the J gene lost 1 base, with 7 bases spanning the gap. The length of the CDR3 is 12 residues. CDR1 and CDR2 (germline): MNHNS, SASEGT. CDR3 in amino acids: CASQMGTDTQYF. The CDR3 nucleotides are TGTGCCAGCCAGATGGGCACAGATACGCAGTATTTT.

The chain recombines TRBV28 with TRBJ1-2; TRBD1 matches at 7 bases. The CDR3 is 14 residues long. V lost 7 bases to trimming and J lost 4 bases; unmatched junction nucleotides: 9. Germline V gene sequence: CDR1 MDHEN, CDR2 SYDVKM. The CDR3 here is CASTQGGRLYGYTF. In DNA form, the CDR3 reads TGTGCCAGCACCCAAGGGGGCAGACTCTATGGCTACACCTTC.

V usage is TRBV7-6 and J usage is TRBJ2-2, with D perhaps TRBD2 (6 bases). V gave up 5 bases and J gave up 7 bases, with 11 bases separating them. From germline, CDR1 is SGHVS and CDR2 FNYEAQ. The CDR3 length is 13 residues. The CDR3 sequence: CASSERVGGELFF. The CDR3 region has the DNA TGTGCCAGCAGCGAGCGGGTCGGCGGGGAGCTGTTTTTT.

This chain uses TRBV27 with TRBJ2-5; 10 bases line up with TRBD2. Per the germline V gene, CDR1 is MNHEY and CDR2 is SMNVEV (reference sequence). CDR3 length equals 15 residues. V trimming: 5 bases; J trimming: 7 bases; junction bases outside the gene matches: 10. The CDR3 DNA is TGTGCCAGCAGTCCTGGGACTAGCGTCTGGTCGACCCAGTACTTC. It codes for CASSPGTSVWSTQYF.

The chain couples TRBV28 to TRBJ1-6; D may be TRBD1 (5 bases). The CDR3 runs 14 residues. CDR1 is MDHEN, CDR2 SYDVKM, per germline. V shed 8 bases and J shed 7 bases, with 15 bases lying between them. The CDR3 here is CASVGASGNSPLHF. DNA for the CDR3: TGTGCCAGCGTAGGGGCCTCGGGGAATTCACCCCTCCACTTT.

In its sample, this clonotype was seen once. The chain employs TRBV20-1 and TRBJ1-2, with 8 bases lining up with TRBD1. V dropped 5 bases and J dropped 2; count of bases not matched to a gene: 13. From germline, CDR1 is DFQATT and CDR2 SNEGSKA (reference sequence). The CDR3 consists of 16 residues. CDR3 amino acids: CSARVVTGAPNYGYTF. The CDR3 nucleotides read TGCAGTGCTCGAGTGGTGACAGGGGCACCCAACTATGGCTACACCTTC.

The rearrangement links TRBV28 to TRBJ2-5; 12 bases are a match to TRBD2. The CDR3 contains 14 residues. The germline gives CDR1 MDHEN, CDR2 SYDVKM. The trim removed 10 bases at V and 11 bases at J, leaving 14 bases unmatched. The CDR3 protein is CATDPGLAGGEQYF. Here the CDR3 DNA reads TGTGCCACCGATCCGGGACTAGCGGGCGGTGAGCAGTACTTC.

In this sample, this clonotype turned up a few times. The rearrangement joins TRBV7-2 to TRBJ2-7, with D perhaps TRBD1 or TRBD2 (5 bases each). This CDR3 spans 15 amino acids. V was cut by 2 bases and J by 0 bases, with 11 bases left in between. Germline V gene data show CDR1 as SGHTA and CDR2 as FQGNSA. CDR3 sequence reads: CASSLWGFSSYEQYF. The CDR3 DNA reads TGTGCCAGCAGCTTATGGGGGTTTAGCTCCTACGAGCAGTACTTC.

The gene calls are TRBV20-1 and TRBJ2-1, with no clear D. V lost 0 bases and J lost 0, with 9 bases in between. Germline lookup yields CDR1 DFQATT and CDR2 SNEGSKA (reference sequence). The CDR3 length is 15 residues. The CDR3 coding sequence is TGCAGTGCTAGAGAACAGAGAGGCTCCTACAATGAGCAGTTCTTC. Encoded protein: CSAREQRGSYNEQFF.

V is TRBV12-3 or TRBV12-4 and J is TRBJ2-5; 7 bases are shared with TRBD1. J gave up 11 bases and V 6 bases, and 12 bases lay outside the gene matches. The CDR3 contains 13 residues. CDR3: CASRLKTGWEQYF. CDR3 coding DNA: TGTGCCAGCAGACTAAAGACAGGGTGGGAGCAGTACTTC.

In the case of this clonotype: A much larger clone differs from this one at a single base, so this may be a read error. CDR3 amino acids: CAGSTMDRGKETQYF. The CDR3 DNA sequence: TGCGCCGGCAGCACGATGGACAGGGGGAAAGAGACCCAGTACTTC. This sequence joins TRBV4-1 and TRBJ2-5, with TRBD1 matching over 10 bases. The CDR3 extends over 15 amino acids. Germline V gene data show CDR1 as MGHRA and CDR2 as YSYEKL.

This clonotype was recorded a few times. The rearrangement links TRBV27 to TRBJ1-2, with D possibly TRBD1 on 5 matching bases. CDR1 and CDR2 (germline): MNHEY, SMNVEV (reference sequence). The CDR3 runs to 14 residues. The ends were cut back, 6 bases at V and 6 bases at J, with 17 bases in the middle. The CDR3 region has the DNA TGTGCCAGCAGCGCCGGCGGGGGGTTCAATGGCTACACCTTC. It translates to CASSAGGGFNGYTF.

The CDR3 DNA sequence: TGCAGTGCTAGGACCCAGACAGGGCCGTTCGGAAAACTGTTTTTT. Protein sequence: CSARTQTGPFGKLFF. This chain links TRBV20-1 with TRBJ1-4; 7 bases map to TRBD1. This CDR3 spans 15 amino acids. The germline V gene has CDR1 DFQATT and CDR2 SNEGSKA (reference sequence). V shed 3 bases, J shed 10 bases, and the junction held 14 bases outside the gene matches.

V is TRBV6-2 or TRBV6-3 and J is TRBJ1-2; the D gene is possibly TRBD1 (6 bases). The V gene lost 0 bases and the J gene lost 8 bases, with 13 bases spanning the gap. This CDR3 is built from 14 residues. Germline V gene sequence: CDR1 MNHEY, CDR2 SVGEGT. Written as DNA, the CDR3 is TGTGCCAGCAGTTACTCCGGGGGCGCAATCGGCTACACCTTC. This encodes CASSYSGGAIGYTF.

The chain has TRBV4-3 and TRBJ2-2; 16 bases map to TRBD2. Trimming cost V 1 base and J 6 bases; bases outside gene matches: 11. The CDR3 sequence is 20 residues long. CDR1 is LGHNA, CDR2 YSLEER, per germline. The CDR3 sequence: CASSQGFAKGLAGGAGELFF. DNA of the CDR3: TGCGCCAGCAGCCAAGGGTTTGCAAAGGGACTAGCGGGAGGGGCCGGGGAGCTGTTTTTT.

J is TRBJ2-3 and V is TRBV6-5; 9 bases are a match to TRBD1. This CDR3 spans 18 amino acids. J was trimmed by 4 bases and V by 4 bases; bases with no gene match: 15. The germline V gene has CDR1 MNHEY and CDR2 SVGAGI. This CDR3 reads CASSLSGAGQGSADTQYF. The CDR3 DNA reads as TGTGCCAGCAGTTTGTCGGGGGCCGGACAGGGGAGCGCAGATACGCAGTATTTT.

The J gene is TRBJ2-1, the V gene TRBV5-1; 11 positions match TRBD2. CDR1 is SGHRS and CDR2 is YFSETQ in the germline V gene. Germline trimming cut 4 bases from V and 6 bases from J; bases unmatched to any gene: 3. This CDR3 is built from 14 residues. Here the CDR3 DNA reads TGCGCCAGCAGCCCGACTAGCGGGGCCAATGAGCAGTTCTTC. It codes for CASSPTSGANEQFF.

This clonotype appeared a few times. The V and J genes are TRBV9 and TRBJ2-7; weak D call: TRBD2 (6 bases). Germline lookup yields CDR1 SGDLS and CDR2 YYNGEE. The CDR3 covers 14 residues. V lost 0 bases and J 5 bases, leaving 12 bases between the germline ends. CDR3 amino acids: CASSVGSGVDEQYF. The DNA for the CDR3 is TGTGCCAGCAGCGTAGGGTCGGGAGTTGACGAGCAGTACTTC.

This chain connects TRBV12-3 or TRBV12-4 to TRBJ2-3; 7 bases are a match to TRBD1. The V segment lost 7 bases and the J segment 4 bases; nucleotides outside the gene matches: 14. The CDR3 length is 16 residues. This CDR3 is CASNKRQGMSADTQYF. Written as DNA, the CDR3 is TGTGCCAGCAACAAAAGACAGGGAATGAGCGCAGATACGCAGTATTTT.